These T cell receptor beta chains were read from a single sample in a study of blood T cells in healthy people across ages. TCRdb re-analysed the 5' RACE reads in MiXCR, keeping a single row per CDR3 protein. The data contain 550,000 to 700,000 distinct CDR3 sequences, roughly 29% of them singletons. The sequencing input was blood. These receptors all come from a woman in her seventies in good health. Both conserved end residues are part of each CDR3. D genes are given only for firm matches. Some rows mark clone size as missing; the rest say once, few, many or name a class of expanded clone.

.	.	TRBJ2-1	TRBV29-1	CSVSRGTDYNEQFF	TGCAGCGTAAGCAGAGGAACGGATTACAATGAGCAGTTCTTC
TRBD1	few	TRBJ2-5	TRBV7-2	CASSTFLEGQARQETQYF	TGTGCCAGCAGCACGTTCCTAGAGGGACAGGCGAGACAAGAGACCCAGTACTTC
.	.	TRBJ2-1	TRBV7-6	CASSLWTVTVYNEQFF	TGTGCCAGCAGCTTGTGGACAGTCACGGTATACAATGAGCAGTTCTTC
TRBD2	many	TRBJ2-5	TRBV7-2	CASSLDSGGETQYF	TGTGCCAGCAGCTTAGATAGCGGGGGGGAGACCCAGTACTTC
.	.	TRBJ2-7	TRBV7-8	CASSLVGQGNYEQYF	TGTGCCAGCAGCTTAGTCGGGCAGGGCAACTACGAGCAGTACTTC
.	few	TRBJ1-2	TRBV18	CASSPGKGYTF	TGTGCCAGCTCACCGGGCAAGGGCTACACCTTC
.	.	TRBJ2-3	TRBV20-1	CSASTSGTDTQYF	TGCAGTGCTAGTACGTCAGGCACAGATACGCAGTATTTT
.	few	TRBJ1-6	TRBV10-3	CAISGSGLRDSPLHF	TGTGCCATCAGTGGTTCAGGACTGCGAGATTCACCCCTCCACTTT
TRBD1	.	TRBJ1-2	TRBV12-3/TRBV12-4	CASSLAGQSPTF	TGTGCCAGCAGTTTAGCGGGACAGTCTCCGACCTTC
.	few	TRBJ2-5	TRBV20-1	CSARDGTQETQYF	TGCAGTGCTAGAGACGGGACCCAAGAGACCCAGTACTTC
.	.	TRBJ2-1	TRBV7-3	CASSLNGVYNEQFF	TGTGCCAGCAGCTTAAACGGTGTTTACAATGAGCAGTTCTTC
.	.	TRBJ2-5	TRBV6-2/TRBV6-3	CASSTRRGETQYF	TGTGCCAGCAGTACGAGGAGAGGAGAGACCCAGTACTTC
TRBD1	once	TRBJ1-6	TRBV2	CASRAPGQGLSPLHF	TGCGCCAGCAGAGCTCCGGGACAGGGGCTTTCACCCCTCCACTTT
.	few	TRBJ1-5	TRBV6-1	CASNLGYSNQPQHF	TGTGCCAGCAATCTGGGTTATAGCAATCAGCCCCAGCATTTT
TRBD2	few	TRBJ2-5	TRBV6-2/TRBV6-3	CASSYRNVVAGGPKSWAAQYF	TGTGCCAGCAGTTACCGCAATGTCGTAGCGGGGGGTCCCAAATCTTGGGCGGCCCAGTACTTC
.	.	TRBJ1-3	TRBV29-1	CSVRPGSGNTIYF	TGCAGCGTCCGGCCCGGGTCTGGAAACACCATATATTTT
.	.	TRBJ2-2	TRBV4-3	CASSQIWGKNTGELFF	TGCGCCAGCAGCCAAATCTGGGGGAAGAACACCGGGGAGCTGTTTTTT
.	few	TRBJ1-4	TRBV6-2/TRBV6-3	CASSYAGGESEKLFF	TGTGCCAGCAGTTACGCCGGGGGCGAGTCTGAAAAACTGTTTTTT
TRBD1	.	TRBJ2-5	TRBV6-2/TRBV6-3	CASWDREKETQYF	TGTGCTAGCTGGGACAGGGAGAAAGAGACCCAGTACTTC
.	few	TRBJ2-5	TRBV29-1	CSVERTEETQYF	TGCAGCGTTGAAAGGACAGAAGAGACCCAGTACTTC
.	.	TRBJ1-2	TRBV20-1	CSASSSWGYTF	TGCAGTGCTAGCTCCTCGTGGGGCTACACCTTC
.	few	TRBJ2-3	TRBV20-1	CSASLGSGLTDTQYF	TGCAGTGCTAGTTTGGGTAGCGGCCTCACAGATACGCAGTATTTT
.	.	TRBJ2-4	TRBV6-1	CANGERFAKNIQYF	TGTGCCAACGGAGAGAGATTTGCCAAAAACATTCAGTACTTC
TRBD2	few	TRBJ2-7	TRBV5-1	CASSFGSASGRGEQYF	TGCGCCAGCAGCTTTGGGTCGGCTAGCGGGAGGGGCGAGCAGTACTTC